This T cell receptor beta chain was profiled in a study of beta chain features in type 1 diabetes. Study-level findings and limits: Shortening of TCRB CDR3s, moderate but significant, appeared in all four CD4+ subsets of Type 1 diabetes patients. Type 1 diabetes patients showed fewer insertions and more deletions at VDJ junctions.

This clone was counted only a few times. Its antigen is unidentified. Germline loops: CDR1 SGHRS, CDR2 YFSETQ. The CDR3 covers 15 residues. The ends lost 4 bases at V and 2 bases at J; junction bases unmatched: 8. As every portion of the isolated RNA was reverse transcribed, the sequencing read expressed TCRB transcripts. Profiling relied on immunoSEQ multiplex PCR, and the TCRdb table lists in-frame clones only, not all of them. The top ten hold around 0.012% of the sample, which has approximately 260,000 clones, approximately 25% seen once. This sequence originates from a woman between 25 and 40 years old with type 1 diabetes. The sample was naive CD4+ T cells from blood. This sequence joins TRBV5-1 and TRBJ2-7, with 8 bases lining up with TRBD1. CDR3 sequence: CASSLSGGSTYEQYF. The CDR3 bases are TGCGCCAGCAGCCTTTCAGGGGGCTCGACCTACGAGCAGTACTTC.